A single sample is the source of the 9 T cell receptor beta chains below, sequenced in a study of tumor-infiltrating lymphocytes in oesophageal squamous cell carcinoma. TCRdb reprocessed the PCR reads with MiXCR, giving one entry per CDR3 protein. The sample lists some 12,000 distinct CDR3 sequences; around 52% were seen once. The sample comprised esophageal tumor tissue. The source of these receptors is a female donor with esophageal squamous cell carcinoma.

This clonotype was picked up one time. The CDR3 here is CASSGWTGYEQYF. CDR3 nucleotides: TGTGCCAGCAGCGGGTGGACAGGGTACGAGCAGTACTTC. This sequence joins TRBV7-2 and TRBJ2-7; TRBD1 matches 8 bases. Trimming cost V 5 bases and J 4 bases; bases outside gene matches: 4. The CDR3 extends over 13 amino acids. Germline V gene lookup returns CDR1 SGHTA and CDR2 FQGNSA.

This clonotype was counted a single time. This sequence joins TRBV7-2 and TRBJ2-3; 9 bases are a match to TRBD2. With V trimmed by 4 bases and J by 11 bases, 16 bases remained unmatched. The CDR3 has 16 amino acids. Germline lookup yields CDR1 SGHTA and CDR2 FQGNSA. The CDR3 nucleotides read TGTGCCAGCAGCTGGGGACTAGCAAGTAATCACAATGAGCAGTATTTT. Protein: CASSWGLASNHNEQYF.

In its sample, this clonotype was seen many times. The chain uses TRBV9 and TRBJ2-1; D is uncertain. This CDR3 comprises 13 residues. V lost 0 bases, J lost 6 bases, and 7 bases lay in between. Germline CDR1 reads SGDLS; CDR2 reads YYNGEE. The CDR3 DNA follows: TGTGCCAGCAGCGTAGGCGACGGCAATGAGCAGTTCTTC. Amino acids: CASSVGDGNEQFF.

This clonotype is labeled medium-sized. The V and J genes are TRBV7-4 and TRBJ2-2; the D is unclear. This CDR3 has 13 residues. Germline CDR1 reads SGHVT; CDR2 reads SQSDAQ. V lost 3 bases and J 6 bases, leaving 8 bases between the germline ends. This CDR3 is CASSFSGPGELFF. CDR3 nucleotide sequence: TGTGCCAGCAGCTTCAGTGGCCCCGGGGAGCTGTTTTTT.

Only a few counts were recorded for this clonotype. The J gene is TRBJ2-1, the V gene TRBV7-2, with D perhaps assigned TRBD1 or TRBD2 (6 bases each). The CDR3 sequence is 16 residues long. V was clipped by 2 bases and J by 1 base, with 12 bases between them. Per germline, CDR1 SGHTA and CDR2 FQGNSA. The CDR3, as DNA: TGTGCCAGCAGCTTAAACGCGGGGACATCCTACAATGAGCAGTTCTTC. Its protein product is CASSLNAGTSYNEQFF.

This clonotype was observed a handful of times. The chain employs TRBV7-6 and TRBJ1-2, with D tentatively TRBD1 (6 bases). This CDR3 has 14 amino acids. The germline V gene encodes CDR1 SGHVS and CDR2 FNYEAQ. Trimming left V 1 base short and J 8 bases short, with 14 bases between. Here the CDR3 DNA reads TGTGCCAGCAGCTTAGAGGGGGTGGGGGTCGGCTACACCTTC. It codes for CASSLEGVGVGYTF.

The chain is built from TRBV7-8 and TRBJ1-5; TRBD1 is a possible D gene (5 bases). CDR3 length: 14 amino acids. Trimming took 5 bases from V and 4 from J, leaving 12 bases between them. CDR1 is SGHVS, CDR2 FQNEAQ, per germline. Here the CDR3 reads CASSLGTFNQPQHF. Written as DNA, the CDR3 is TGTGCCAGCAGCCTAGGGACCTTTAATCAGCCCCAGCATTTT.

This chain uses TRBV7-6 with TRBJ2-2; no clear D. The CDR3 loop spans 17 amino acids. CDR1 is SGHVS, CDR2 FNYEAQ, per germline. V lost 6 bases and J 0 bases, leaving 17 bases between the germline ends. CDR3 amino acids: CASRITITGSNTGELFF. In DNA, the CDR3 is TGTGCCAGCAGGATTACTATAACCGGTTCGAACACCGGGGAGCTGTTTTTT.

The chain carries TRBV11-1 and TRBJ2-1, with no clear D. The V gene lost 5 bases and the J gene lost 0 bases, with 8 bases spanning the gap. Germline V gives CDR1 SGHAT, CDR2 FQDESV (reference sequence). This CDR3 is 14 amino acids long. In DNA, the CDR3 is TGTGCCAGCAGCGCCGTAGGCTCCTACAATGAGCAGTTCTTC. Translation: CASSAVGSYNEQFF.